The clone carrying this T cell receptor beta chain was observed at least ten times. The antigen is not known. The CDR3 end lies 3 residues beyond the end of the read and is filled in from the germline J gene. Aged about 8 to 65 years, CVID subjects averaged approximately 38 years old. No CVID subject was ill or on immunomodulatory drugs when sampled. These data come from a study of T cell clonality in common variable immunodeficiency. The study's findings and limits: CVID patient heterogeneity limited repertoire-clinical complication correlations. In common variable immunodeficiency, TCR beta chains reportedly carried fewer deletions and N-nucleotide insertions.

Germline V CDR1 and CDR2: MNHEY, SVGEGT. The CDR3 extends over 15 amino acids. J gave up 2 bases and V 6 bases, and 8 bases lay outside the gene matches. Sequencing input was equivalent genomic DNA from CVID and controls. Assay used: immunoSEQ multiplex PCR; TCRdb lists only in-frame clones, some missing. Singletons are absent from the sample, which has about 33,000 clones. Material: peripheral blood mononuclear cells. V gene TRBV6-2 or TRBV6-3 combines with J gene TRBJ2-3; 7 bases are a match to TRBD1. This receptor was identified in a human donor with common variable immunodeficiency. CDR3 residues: CASSPGTANTDTQYF. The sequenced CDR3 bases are TGTGCCAGCAGCCCTGGGACAGCGAACACAGATACG.